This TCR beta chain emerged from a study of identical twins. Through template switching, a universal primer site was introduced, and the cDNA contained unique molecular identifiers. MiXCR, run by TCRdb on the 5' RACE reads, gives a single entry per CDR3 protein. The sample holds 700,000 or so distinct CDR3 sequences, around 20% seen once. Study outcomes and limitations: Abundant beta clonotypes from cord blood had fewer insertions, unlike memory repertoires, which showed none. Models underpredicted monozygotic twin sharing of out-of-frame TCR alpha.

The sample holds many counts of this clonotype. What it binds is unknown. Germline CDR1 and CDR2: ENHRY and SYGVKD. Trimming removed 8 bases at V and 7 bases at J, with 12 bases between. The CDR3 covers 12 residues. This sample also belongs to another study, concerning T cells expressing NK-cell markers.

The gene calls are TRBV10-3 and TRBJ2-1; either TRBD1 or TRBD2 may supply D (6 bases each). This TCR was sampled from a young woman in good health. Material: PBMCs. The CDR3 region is CAISEGGNEQFF. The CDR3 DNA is TGTGCCATCTCCGAGGGGGGAAATGAGCAGTTCTTC.